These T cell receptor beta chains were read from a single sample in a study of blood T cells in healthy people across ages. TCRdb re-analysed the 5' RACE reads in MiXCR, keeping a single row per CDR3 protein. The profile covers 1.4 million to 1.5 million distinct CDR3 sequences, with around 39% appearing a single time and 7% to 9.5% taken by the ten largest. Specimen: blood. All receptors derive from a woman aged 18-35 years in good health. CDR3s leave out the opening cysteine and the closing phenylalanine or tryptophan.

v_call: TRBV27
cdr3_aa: ASSSEGLAVSYEQY

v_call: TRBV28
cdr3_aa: ASSSSAGYNQPQH

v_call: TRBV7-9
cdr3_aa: ASSQAGQGARETQY

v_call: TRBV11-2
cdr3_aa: ASSSRPLGQGSNYGYT

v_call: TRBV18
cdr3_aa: ASSSTGQQY

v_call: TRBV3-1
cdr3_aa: ASSQWQGDNEQF

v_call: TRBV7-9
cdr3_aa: ASRFEGADEKLF

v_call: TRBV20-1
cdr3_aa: SATGTSGTGTQY

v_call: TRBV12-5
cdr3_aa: ASAKGGGRGLIMSYNEQF

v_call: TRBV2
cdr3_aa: ASSPAGLAEMETQY

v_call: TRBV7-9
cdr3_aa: ASSPRGTSGVNEQF

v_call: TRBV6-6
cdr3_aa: ASSPTPDRRGELF

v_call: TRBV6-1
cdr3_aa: ASSPTGTGGPLNNSPLH

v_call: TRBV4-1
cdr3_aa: ASSQTGLAGTTDTQY

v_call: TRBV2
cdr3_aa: ASPSQGSSYNEQY

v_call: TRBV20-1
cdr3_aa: SAPGQIRGELF

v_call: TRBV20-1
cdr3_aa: SQWTGEGNEQY

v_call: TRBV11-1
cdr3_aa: ASSLALRGPEFNEQF

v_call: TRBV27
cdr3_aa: ASSLGTPSPEQF

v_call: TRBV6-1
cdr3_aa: ASRWRGQGPNPPKNIQY

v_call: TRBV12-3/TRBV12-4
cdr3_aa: ASSLKGGRDEQF

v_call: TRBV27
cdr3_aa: ASSFGPFNTEAF

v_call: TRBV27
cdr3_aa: ASSTQGNGAKNIQY

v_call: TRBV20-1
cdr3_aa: SASGTVGATQY

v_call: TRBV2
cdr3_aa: ASSRVRGSTETQY

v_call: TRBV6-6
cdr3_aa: ASNGILRGNYEQY

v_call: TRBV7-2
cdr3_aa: ASSLDGFGGELF

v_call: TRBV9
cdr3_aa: ASSGGLAGAHEQY

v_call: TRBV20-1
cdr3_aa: SARGGLAGELGTDTQY

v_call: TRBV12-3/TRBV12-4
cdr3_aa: ASSFSGKSGANVLT

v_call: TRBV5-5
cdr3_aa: ACSFGSNYGYT

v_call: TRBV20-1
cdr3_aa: SASSTGYSGANVLT